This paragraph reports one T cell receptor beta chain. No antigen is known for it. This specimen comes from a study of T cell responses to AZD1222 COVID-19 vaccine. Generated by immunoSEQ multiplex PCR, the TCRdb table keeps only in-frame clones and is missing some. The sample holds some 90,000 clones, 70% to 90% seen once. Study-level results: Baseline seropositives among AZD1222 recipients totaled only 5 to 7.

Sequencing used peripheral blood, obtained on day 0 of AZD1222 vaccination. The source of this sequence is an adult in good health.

CDR3 bases: TGCAGCGTTTACCAGGACTCCTACGAGCAGTACTTC. Its protein is CSVYQDSYEQYF. The chain uses TRBV29-1 and TRBJ2-7, with D unclear. Germline CDR1 SQVTM, CDR2 ANQGSEA. The length of the CDR3 is 12 residues. With 5 bases removed from V and 0 bases from J, the gap between germline ends came to 8 bases.